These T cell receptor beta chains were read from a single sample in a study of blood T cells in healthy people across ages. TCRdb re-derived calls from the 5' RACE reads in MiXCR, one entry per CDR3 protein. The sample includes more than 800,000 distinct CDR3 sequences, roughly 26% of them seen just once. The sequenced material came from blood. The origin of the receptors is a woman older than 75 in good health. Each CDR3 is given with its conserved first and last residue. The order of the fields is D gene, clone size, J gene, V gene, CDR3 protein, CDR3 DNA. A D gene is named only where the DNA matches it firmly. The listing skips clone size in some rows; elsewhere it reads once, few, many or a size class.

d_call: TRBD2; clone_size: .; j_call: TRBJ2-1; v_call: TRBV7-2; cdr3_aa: CTSSSGGGSYNEQFF; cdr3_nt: TGTACCAGCAGCTCGGGGGGAGGGTCCTACAACGAGCAGTTCTTC
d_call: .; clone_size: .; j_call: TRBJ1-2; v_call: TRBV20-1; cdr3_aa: CSARARTRGLYGYTF; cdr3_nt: TGCAGTGCTAGAGCCCGAACCCGGGGTTTGTATGGCTACACCTTC
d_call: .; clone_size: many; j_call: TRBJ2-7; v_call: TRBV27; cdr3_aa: CASSLLRGQGSGGQYF; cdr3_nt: TGTGCCAGCAGTTTACTACGGGGGCAGGGTTCGGGGGGGCAGTACTTC
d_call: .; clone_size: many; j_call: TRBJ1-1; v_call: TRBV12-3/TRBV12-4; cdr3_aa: CASRTVLNTEAFF; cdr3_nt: TGTGCCAGCAGGACAGTTTTGAACACTGAAGCTTTCTTT
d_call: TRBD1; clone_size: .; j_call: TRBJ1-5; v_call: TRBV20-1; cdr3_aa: CSAHLGGQGLNQPQHF; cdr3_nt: TGCAGTGCCCATTTGGGGGGACAGGGTCTCAATCAGCCCCAGCATTTT
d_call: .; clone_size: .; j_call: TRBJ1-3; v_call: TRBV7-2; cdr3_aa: CASSQEAPVGNTIYF; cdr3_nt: TGTGCCAGCAGCCAAGAGGCCCCCGTAGGAAACACCATATATTTT
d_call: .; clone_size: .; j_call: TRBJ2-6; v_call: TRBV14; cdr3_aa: CASSQVKGLAGANVLTF; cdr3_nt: TGTGCCAGCAGCCAAGTTAAGGGTTTGGCTGGGGCCAACGTCCTGACTTTC
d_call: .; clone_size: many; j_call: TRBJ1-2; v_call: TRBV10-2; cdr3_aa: CASSESTGPYGYTF; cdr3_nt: TGCGCCAGCAGTGAGTCGACGGGTCCCTATGGCTACACCTTC
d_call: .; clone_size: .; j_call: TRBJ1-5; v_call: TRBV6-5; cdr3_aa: CASSYHRAGTFQISNQPQHF; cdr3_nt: TGTGCCAGCAGTTACCACAGGGCCGGGACATTTCAAATTAGCAATCAGCCCCAGCATTTT
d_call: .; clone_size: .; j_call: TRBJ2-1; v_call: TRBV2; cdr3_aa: CASSEFNVQFF; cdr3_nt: TGTGCCAGCAGTGAGTTCAATGTGCAGTTCTTC
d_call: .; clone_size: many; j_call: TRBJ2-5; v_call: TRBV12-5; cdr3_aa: CASAKEETQYF; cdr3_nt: TGTGCTAGTGCCAAGGAAGAGACCCAGTACTTC
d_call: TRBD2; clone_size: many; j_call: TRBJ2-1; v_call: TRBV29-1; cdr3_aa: CSVAGGLAGGFEQFF; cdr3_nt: TGCAGCGTTGCCGGAGGACTAGCGGGGGGTTTTGAGCAGTTCTTC
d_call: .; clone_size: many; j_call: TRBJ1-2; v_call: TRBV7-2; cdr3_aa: CASSLGGSDYGYTF; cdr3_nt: TGTGCCAGCAGCTTAGGGGGGAGTGACTATGGCTACACCTTC
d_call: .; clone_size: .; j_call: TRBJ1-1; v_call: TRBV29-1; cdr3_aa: CSVSDRLNTEAFF; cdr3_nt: TGCAGCGTTTCGGACCGGCTAAACACTGAAGCTTTCTTT
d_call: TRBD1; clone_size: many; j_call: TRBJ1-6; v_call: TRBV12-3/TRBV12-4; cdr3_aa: CASSGTGYNSPLHF; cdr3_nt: TGTGCCAGCAGCGGGACAGGCTATAATTCACCCCTCCACTTT
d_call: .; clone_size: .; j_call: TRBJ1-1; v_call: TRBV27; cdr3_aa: CASFAQGRMNTEAFF; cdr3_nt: TGTGCCAGCTTCGCCCAGGGACGGATGAACACTGAAGCTTTCTTT
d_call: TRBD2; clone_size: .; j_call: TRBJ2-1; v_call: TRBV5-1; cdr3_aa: CASSYRLAGAHEQFF; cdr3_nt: TGCGCCAGCAGCTACAGACTAGCGGGAGCCCATGAGCAGTTCTTC
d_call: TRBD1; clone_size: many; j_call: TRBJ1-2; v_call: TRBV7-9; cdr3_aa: CASEGQGGYTF; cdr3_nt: TGTGCCAGCGAAGGACAGGGGGGCTACACCTTC
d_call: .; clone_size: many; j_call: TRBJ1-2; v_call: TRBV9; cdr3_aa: CASSVGNNYGYTF; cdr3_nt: TGTGCCAGCAGCGTTGGCAACAACTATGGCTACACCTTC
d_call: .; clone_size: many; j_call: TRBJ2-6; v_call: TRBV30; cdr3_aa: CAWTSYSGANVLTF; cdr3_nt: TGTGCCTGGACAAGTTACTCTGGGGCCAACGTCCTGACTTTC
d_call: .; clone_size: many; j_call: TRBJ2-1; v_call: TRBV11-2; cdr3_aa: CASSLKGSGVGQFF; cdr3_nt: TGTGCCAGCAGCTTAAAGGGGTCAGGGGTCGGGCAGTTCTTC
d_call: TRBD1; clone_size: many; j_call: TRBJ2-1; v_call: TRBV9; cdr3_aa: CASSDQGAGYNEQFF; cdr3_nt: TGTGCCAGCAGTGATCAGGGGGCAGGGTACAATGAGCAGTTCTTC
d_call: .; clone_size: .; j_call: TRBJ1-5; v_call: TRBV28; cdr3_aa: CASEPPVAGRKGRDGGNQPQHF; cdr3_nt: TGTGCCAGCGAGCCCCCCGTAGCGGGTCGCAAAGGCCGGGACGGAGGGAATCAGCCCCAGCATTTT
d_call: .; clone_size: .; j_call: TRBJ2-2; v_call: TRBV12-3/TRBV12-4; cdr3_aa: CASSSWGNGELFF; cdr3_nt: TGTGCCAGCAGTTCCTGGGGAAACGGGGAGCTGTTTTTT
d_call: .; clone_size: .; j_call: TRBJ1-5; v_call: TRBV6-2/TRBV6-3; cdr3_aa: CASSYSIGSNSNQPQHF; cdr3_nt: TGTGCCAGCAGTTACTCGATAGGAAGCAATAGCAATCAGCCCCAGCATTTT
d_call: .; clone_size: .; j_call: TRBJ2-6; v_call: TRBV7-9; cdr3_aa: CASSLKAGTGANVLTF; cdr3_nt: TGTGCCAGCAGCTTAAAGGCAGGGACTGGGGCCAACGTCCTGACTTTC
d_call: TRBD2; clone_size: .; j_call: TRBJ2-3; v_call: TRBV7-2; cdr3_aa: CTSSSTSGRAMDTQYF; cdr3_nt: TGTACCAGCAGCTCGACTAGCGGGAGGGCAATGGATACGCAGTATTTT
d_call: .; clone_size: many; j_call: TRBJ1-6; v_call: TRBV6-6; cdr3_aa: CASVGQEGSPLHF; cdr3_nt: TGTGCCAGCGTCGGGCAGGAAGGATCACCCCTCCACTTT
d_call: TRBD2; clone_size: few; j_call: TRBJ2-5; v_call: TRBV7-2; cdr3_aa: CASSSGLAGVNNEQYF; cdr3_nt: TGTGCCAGCAGCTCAGGACTAGCGGGGGTTAACAATGAGCAGTACTTC
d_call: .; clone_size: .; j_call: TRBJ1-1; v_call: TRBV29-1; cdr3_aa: CSVFLFRNTEAFF; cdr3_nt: TGCAGCGTTTTTCTGTTCAGGAACACTGAAGCTTTCTTT
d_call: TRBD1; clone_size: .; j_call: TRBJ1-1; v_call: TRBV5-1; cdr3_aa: CASSHIGQGPNTEAFF; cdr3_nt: TGCGCCAGCAGCCACATTGGACAGGGCCCTAACACTGAAGCTTTCTTT
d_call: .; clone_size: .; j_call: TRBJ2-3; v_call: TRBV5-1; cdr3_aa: CASSSAGTPNTDTQYF; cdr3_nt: TGCGCCAGCAGCTCTGCCGGGACTCCAAACACAGATACGCAGTATTTT
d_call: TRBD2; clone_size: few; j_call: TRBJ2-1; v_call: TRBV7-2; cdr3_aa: CASSWGGTFNEQFF; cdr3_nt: TGTGCCAGCAGCTGGGGGGGGACTTTCAATGAGCAGTTCTTC
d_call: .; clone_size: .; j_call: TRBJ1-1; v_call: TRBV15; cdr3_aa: CATSRDARVGNTEAFF; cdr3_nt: TGTGCCACCAGCAGAGACGCCAGGGTCGGCAACACTGAAGCTTTCTTT
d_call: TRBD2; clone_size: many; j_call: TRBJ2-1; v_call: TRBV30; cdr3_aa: CAWRVSGGVFEQFF; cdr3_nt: TGTGCCTGGAGAGTAAGCGGGGGGGTTTTTGAGCAGTTCTTC
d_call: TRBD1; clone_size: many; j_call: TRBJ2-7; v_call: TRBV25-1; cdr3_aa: CASRGQGNMLHEQYF; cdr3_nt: TGTGCCAGTAGGGGGCAGGGGAATATGCTACACGAGCAGTACTTC
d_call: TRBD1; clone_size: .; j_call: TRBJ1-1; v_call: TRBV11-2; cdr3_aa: CASSSWTGSNTEAFF; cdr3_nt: TGTGCCAGCAGCTCGTGGACAGGGTCGAACACTGAAGCTTTCTTT
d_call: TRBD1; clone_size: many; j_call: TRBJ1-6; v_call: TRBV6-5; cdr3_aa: CASRTRQGYAGSPLHF; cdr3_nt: TGTGCCAGCAGAACCAGACAGGGCTACGCCGGTTCACCCCTCCACTTT
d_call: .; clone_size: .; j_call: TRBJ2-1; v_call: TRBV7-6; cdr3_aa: CGSSLLTESSYNEQFF; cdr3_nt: TGTGGCAGCAGCTTACTTACGGAGAGCTCCTACAATGAGCAGTTCTTC
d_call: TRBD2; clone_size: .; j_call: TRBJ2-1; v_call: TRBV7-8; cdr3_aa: CASSLELAGFYNEQFF; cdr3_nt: TGTGCCAGCAGCTTAGAACTAGCGGGGTTCTACAATGAGCAGTTCTTC
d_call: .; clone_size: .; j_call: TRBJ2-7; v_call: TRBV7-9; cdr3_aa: CASNKDGPYEQYF; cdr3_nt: TGTGCCAGCAACAAAGACGGGCCCTACGAGCAGTACTTC
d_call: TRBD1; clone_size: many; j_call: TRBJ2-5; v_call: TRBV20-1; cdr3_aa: CSASRDREETQYF; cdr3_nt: TGCAGTGCTAGCCGGGACAGGGAGGAGACCCAGTACTTC
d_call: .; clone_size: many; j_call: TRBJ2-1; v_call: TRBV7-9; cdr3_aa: CASSLEGLQKNEQFF; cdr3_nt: TGTGCCAGCAGCTTAGAGGGACTCCAGAAAAATGAGCAGTTCTTC
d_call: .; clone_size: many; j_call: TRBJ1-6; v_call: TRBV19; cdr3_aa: CASSIGQNSPLHF; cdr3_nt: TGTGCCAGTAGTATAGGGCAGAATTCACCCCTCCACTTT
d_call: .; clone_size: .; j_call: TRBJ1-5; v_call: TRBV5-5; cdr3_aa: CASSFRQDNQPQHF; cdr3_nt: TGTGCCAGCAGCTTTCGACAGGACAATCAGCCCCAGCATTTT
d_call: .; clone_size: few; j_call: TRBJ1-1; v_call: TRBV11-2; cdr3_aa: CASSLEYDTEAFF; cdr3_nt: TGTGCTAGCAGCTTAGAGTATGACACTGAAGCTTTCTTT
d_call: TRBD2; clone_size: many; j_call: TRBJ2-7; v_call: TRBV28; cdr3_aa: CASRSTSSRYEQYF; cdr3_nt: TGTGCCAGCAGGTCGACTAGCAGCCGCTACGAGCAGTACTTC